This T cell receptor (beta chain) was recovered during a study of T cell responses to AZD1222 COVID-19 vaccine. Germline CDR1 reads LGHDT; CDR2 reads YNNKEL (reference sequence). The J segment lost 6 bases and the V segment lost 1 base, leaving 7 bases of the junction unmatched. CDR3 length: 15 residues. Data came from immunoSEQ multiplex PCR; TCRdb stores just in-frame clones and leaves some out. The sample shows 150,000 to 200,000 clones, over 90% of them seen only once. This clone came up once. This clonotype originated in an adult who received the AZD1222 COVID-19 vaccine. The chain joins TRBV3-1 (or the pseudogene TRBV3-2) to TRBJ1-1; TRBD1 matches at 8 bases. Sequencing used peripheral blood, obtained 28 days after the second AZD1222 dose. The CDR3 protein is CASSQGGDRGAEAFF. For the CDR3, the DNA is TGTGCCAGCAGCCAAGGGGGCGACAGGGGTGCTGAAGCTTTCTTT.